Listed here are 23 T cell receptor beta chains from one sample, sequenced in a study of T cells in Graves' hyperthyroidism and ophthalmopathy. RNA transcripts yielded amplified TCR beta CDR3 regions. The HTBI primer set was used in a first-round RT-PCR of the TCR CDR3. One entry per CDR3 protein results from TCRdb running MiXCR on the multiplex PCR reads. Seen here are about 530,000 distinct CDR3 sequences, roughly 17% observed once, and the top ten hold 17%. Material: blood. These receptors were taken from a woman between 18 and 29 years old with Graves' ophthalmopathy.

The chain employs TRBV5-6 and TRBJ1-2, with D tentatively TRBD1 (5 bases). The germline V and J ends were trimmed by 4 bases and 8 bases, with 15 bases remaining between them. The CDR3 extends over 13 amino acids. Per the germline V gene, CDR1 is SGHDT and CDR2 is YYEEEE. This CDR3 is CASSLSLGEGYTF. CDR3 bases: TGTGCCAGCAGCCTTTCCCTAGGGGAAGGCTACACCTTC.

The CDR3 nucleotides are TGTGCCAGCAGCCCGGGGTCGGGAGGCAAGTACAATGAGCAGTTCTTC. It translates to CASSPGSGGKYNEQFF. This chain joins TRBV7-9 and TRBJ2-1; 7 bases map to TRBD2. J gave up 4 bases and V 5 bases, and 11 bases lay outside the gene matches. The CDR3 is made up of 16 amino acids. The germline V gene encodes CDR1 SEHNR and CDR2 FQNEAQ (reference sequence).

This clonotype was observed at least ten times. This chain links TRBV5-1 with TRBJ1-5; 7 nucleotides line up with TRBD1. The CDR3 has 15 amino acids. Germline V gene sequence: CDR1 SGHRS, CDR2 YFSETQ. The trim removed 4 bases at V and 4 bases at J, leaving 8 bases unmatched. Here the CDR3 DNA reads TGCGCCAGCAGCCTGGGGGACAGAGTGAATCAGCCCCAGCATTTT. The encoded protein is CASSLGDRVNQPQHF. Variable domain in full (rest from reference TRBV5-1 and TRBJ1-5): KAGVTQTPRYLIKTRGQQVTLSCSPISGHRSVSWYQQTPGQGLQFLFEYFSETQRNKGNFPGRFSGRQFSNSRSEMNVSTLELGDSALYLCASSLGDRVNQPQHFGDGTRLSIL.

The table lists this clonotype with many counts. The rearrangement uses TRBV6-1 and TRBJ2-5, with 7 bases fitting TRBD2. Germline trimming cut 6 bases from V and 0 bases from J; bases unmatched to any gene: 13. Germline values: CDR1 MNHNS, CDR2 SASEGT. CDR3 length: 17 amino acids. The CDR3 is CASSDWGGLSYQETQYF. The DNA for the CDR3 is TGTGCCAGCAGCGACTGGGGGGGACTCTCATACCAAGAGACCCAGTACTTC.

This clonotype was observed a few times. The J gene is TRBJ1-5, the V gene TRBV24-1; TRBD1 agrees at 11 bases. Germline CDR1 is KGHDR and CDR2 is SFDVKD. The CDR3 has 16 residues. V was pared by 12 bases and J by 0 bases, with 9 bases of the junction left unmatched. The CDR3 loop is CAARDRGSPSNQPQHF. Here the CDR3 DNA reads TGTGCCGCCCGGGACAGGGGGTCCCCTAGCAATCAGCCCCAGCATTTT.

This clonotype showed up many times. V and J are TRBV6-1 and TRBJ1-2, with D unresolved. Trimming shortened V by 1 base and J by 7 bases, and 7 bases separated the two germline ends. In germline, CDR1 is MNHNS, CDR2 SASEGT. The CDR3 length is 12 residues. The CDR3 nucleotides are TGTGCCAGCAGTGAAGGCGGGTTTGGCTACACCTTC. Encoded protein: CASSEGGFGYTF.

At least ten counts were recorded for this clonotype. This chain joins TRBV5-1 and TRBJ1-2; possibly TRBD1 for D (6 bases). Trimming pared 0 bases from V and 6 bases from J, leaving 9 bases between. This CDR3 has 13 amino acids. Per the germline V gene, CDR1 is SGHRS and CDR2 is YFSETQ. The CDR3 coding sequence is TGCGCCAGCAGCTTGGAGGGGGAACATGGCTACACCTTC. Its protein product is CASSLEGEHGYTF. Based on the CDR3 plus reference TRBV5-1 and TRBJ1-2, the full variable domain is KAGVTQTPRYLIKTRGQQVTLSCSPISGHRSVSWYQQTPGQGLQFLFEYFSETQRNKGNFPGRFSGRQFSNSRSEMNVSTLELGDSALYLCASSLEGEHGYTFGSGTRLTVV.

This clonotype was seen just once. CDR3 sequence reads: CASRGTGGASGNTEAFF. As DNA, the CDR3 is TGTGCCAGCAGAGGGACAGGGGGCGCTTCTGGGAACACTGAAGCTTTCTTT. The V gene is TRBV13, the J gene TRBJ1-1; 12 bases map to TRBD1. The CDR3 is made up of 17 amino acids. J was trimmed by 1 base and V by 6 bases; bases with no gene match: 9. Germline V lookup: CDR1 PRHDT, CDR2 FYEKMQ (reference sequence). Full variable domain (missing parts from reference TRBV13 and TRBJ1-1): AAGVIQSPRHLIKEKRETATLKCYPIPRHDTVYWYQQGPGQDPQFLISFYEKMQSDKGSIPDRFSAQQFSDYHSELNMSSLELGDSALYFCASRGTGGASGNTEAFFGQGTRLTVV.

This clonotype was seen more than once but under ten times. This chain joins TRBV6-1 and TRBJ1-6; unclear D gene. The CDR3 runs 14 residues. Trimming cost V 5 bases and J 8 bases, with 13 bases left between them. Germline V CDR1 and CDR2: MNHNS, SASEGT. The CDR3 nucleotides read TGTGCCAGCAGTTTAAGGTCGACCGATTCACCCCTCCACTTT. It yields the protein CASSLRSTDSPLHF.

This clonotype was counted ten times or more. The chain uses TRBV7-2 and TRBJ2-1, with no clear D. Germline CDR1 SGHTA, CDR2 FQGNSA. V lost 5 bases, J lost 5 bases, and 10 bases lay in between. The CDR3 is made up of 13 amino acids. The CDR3 sequence is CASSTVGDNEQFF. CDR3 DNA sequence: TGTGCCAGCAGCACGGTAGGTGACAATGAGCAGTTCTTC.

This clonotype has at least ten counts. This sequence joins TRBV20-1 and TRBJ2-5, with TRBD2 identical over 7 bases. The V and J ends lost 0 bases and 1 base, in that order; junction bases with no gene match: 5. Per the germline V gene, CDR1 is DFQATT and CDR2 is SNEGSKA (reference sequence). The CDR3 spans 15 residues. CDR3 protein: CSARDGGSLQETQYF. The CDR3, as DNA: TGCAGTGCTAGAGATGGCGGGAGCCTCCAAGAGACCCAGTACTTC.

This chain uses TRBV11-3 with TRBJ2-1; TRBD2 matches at 11 bases. The CDR3 length is 16 residues. The V and J ends lost 1 base and 8 bases, in that order; junction bases with no gene match: 7. In germline, CDR1 is SGHNT, CDR2 YENEEA. The CDR3 here is CASSLGGTSGVDEQFF. The CDR3 DNA reads as TGTGCCAGCAGCTTAGGCGGGACTAGCGGTGTCGATGAGCAGTTCTTC.

The chain employs TRBV19 and TRBJ2-1; D is ambiguous. Germline CDR1 is LNHDA and CDR2 is SQIVND (reference sequence). The CDR3 runs to 14 residues. Trimming pared 5 bases from V and 7 bases from J, leaving 15 bases between. The CDR3 loop is CASSLALVGNEQFF. The CDR3 DNA reads TGTGCCAGTAGTCTCGCCCTCGTCGGGAATGAGCAGTTCTTC. The whole variable domain, filled in from reference TRBV19 and TRBJ2-1, reads DGGITQSPKYLFRKEGQNVTLSCEQNLNHDAMYWYRQDPGQGLRLIYYSQIVNDFQKGDIAEGYSVSREKKESFPLTVTSAQKNPTAFYLCASSLALVGNEQFFGPGTRLTVL.

This clonotype appeared many times. V gene TRBV7-8 combines with J gene TRBJ2-3; the match to TRBD1 covers 9 bases. V lost 4 bases, J lost 5 bases, and 4 bases stayed unmatched. The CDR3 consists of 14 residues. Germline values: CDR1 SGHVS, CDR2 FQNEAQ. The DNA for the CDR3 is TGTGCCAGCAGCTCGGGACAGGGAGGAGATACGCAGTATTTT. This encodes CASSSGQGGDTQYF.

This clonotype was recorded many times. This chain connects TRBV3-1 to TRBJ2-7; the D gene could be TRBD1 or TRBD2 (5 bases each). Between the trimmed V and J ends, which lost 5 bases and 5 bases, there was a span of 13 bases. Germline V gene data show CDR1 as LGHDT and CDR2 as YNNKEL (reference sequence). CDR3 length: 13 amino acids. This CDR3 is CASSRGVWDEQYF. The CDR3 nucleotides read TGTGCCAGCAGCAGAGGGGTTTGGGACGAGCAGTACTTC.

This rearrangement joins TRBV20-1 to TRBJ1-5; D unresolved. The germline gives CDR1 DFQATT, CDR2 SNEGSKA (reference sequence). V lost 7 bases, J lost 0 bases, and 10 bases lay in between. This CDR3 is built from 13 residues. This CDR3 is CSVPENSNQPQHF. The DNA for the CDR3 is TGCAGTGTCCCCGAGAATAGCAATCAGCCCCAGCATTTT.

The chain carries TRBV28 and TRBJ1-4; D is unresolved. Germline-derived CDR1 and CDR2 are MDHEN and SYDVKM. The CDR3 has 15 residues. V was pared by 6 bases and J by 7 bases, with 18 bases between. CDR3 nucleotides: TGTGCCAGCAGCGGACCGGACGGGGAGTTTGAAAAACTGTTTTTT. Residues: CASSGPDGEFEKLFF. The full variable domain, its missing parts supplied by reference TRBV28 and TRBJ1-4, is DVKVTQSSRYLVKRTGEKVFLECVQDMDHENMFWYRQDPGLGLRLIYFSYDVKMKEKGDIPEGYSVSREKKERFSLILESASTNQTSMYLCASSGPDGEFEKLFFGSGTQLSVL.

CDR3 in amino acids: CASSQGLYSNQPQHF. CDR3 DNA sequence: TGTGCCAGCAGCCAAGGTTTATATAGCAATCAGCCCCAGCATTTT. The chain joins TRBV4-2 to TRBJ1-5; D is ambiguous. Germline V gene data show CDR1 as LGHNA and CDR2 as YNFKEQ. V was cut by 1 base and J by 0 bases, with 7 bases left in between. The CDR3 contains 15 residues.

The chain carries TRBV20-1 and TRBJ2-4, with D perhaps TRBD1 (6 bases). This CDR3 is 14 amino acids long. Germline-derived CDR1 and CDR2 are DFQATT and SNEGSKA (reference sequence). Between the trimmed V and J ends, which lost 6 bases and 0 bases, there was a span of 12 bases. DNA of the CDR3: TGCAGTGCAACCGGGACACCAGCCAAAAACATTCAGTACTTC. This translates into CSATGTPAKNIQYF.

The chain couples TRBV6-2 or TRBV6-3 to TRBJ2-3; TRBD1 matches at 7 bases. The V gene end was trimmed by 4 bases and the J gene end by 4 bases; junction bases not matched to a gene: 5. Germline V gene sequence: CDR1 MNHEY, CDR2 SVGEGT. The CDR3 extends over 14 amino acids. In DNA, the CDR3 is TGTGCCAGCAGTTCAGGGGGAATAGCAGATACGCAGTATTTT. Residues: CASSSGGIADTQYF.

This clonotype has at least ten counts. The chain combines TRBV13 with TRBJ1-6; 7 nucleotides line up with TRBD1. Looked up from germline, CDR1 is PRHDT and CDR2 is FYEKMQ (reference sequence). The CDR3 totals 13 residues. V lost 5 bases, J lost 7 bases, and 2 bases stayed unmatched. CDR3 in amino acids: CASSQGQNSPLHF. In nucleotides, the CDR3 is TGTGCCAGCAGCCAGGGACAGAATTCACCCCTCCACTTT.

The V call is TRBV29-1, the J call TRBJ1-1, with unresolved D. The CDR3 has 14 amino acids. V was clipped by 1 base and J by 1 base, with 10 bases between them. The germline CDR1 and CDR2 sequences are SQVTM and ANQGSEA. CDR3 protein: CSVEGVMGNTEAFF. The CDR3 bases are TGCAGCGTTGAAGGGGTCATGGGGAACACTGAAGCTTTCTTT.

This chain links TRBV13 with TRBJ1-3; maybe TRBD1 (5 bases). Germline V gene sequence: CDR1 PRHDT, CDR2 FYEKMQ (reference sequence). The V gene lost 1 base and the J gene lost 2 bases, with 12 bases spanning the gap. The CDR3 has 16 residues. CDR3 DNA: TGTGCCAGCAGCTTAGAAGACAGTGTCCCTGGAAACACCATATATTTT. Encoded protein: CASSLEDSVPGNTIYF.